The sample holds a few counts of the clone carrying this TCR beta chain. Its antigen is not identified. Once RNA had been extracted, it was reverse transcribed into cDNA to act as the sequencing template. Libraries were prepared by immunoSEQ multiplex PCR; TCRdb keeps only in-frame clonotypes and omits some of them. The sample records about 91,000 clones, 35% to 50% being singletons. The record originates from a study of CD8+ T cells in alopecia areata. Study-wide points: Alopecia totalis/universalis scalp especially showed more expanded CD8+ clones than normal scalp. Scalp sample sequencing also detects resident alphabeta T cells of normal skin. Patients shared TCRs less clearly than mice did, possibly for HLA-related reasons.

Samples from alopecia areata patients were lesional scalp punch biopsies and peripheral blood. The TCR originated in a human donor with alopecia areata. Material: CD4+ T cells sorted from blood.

CDR3: CASIPAVGYGYTF. The CDR3 region has the DNA TGTGCCAGTATTCCCGCTGTTGGATATGGCTACACCTTC. The chain carries TRBV19 and TRBJ1-2; no definite D call. Per the germline V gene, CDR1 is LNHDA and CDR2 is SQIVND (reference sequence). V was cut by 7 bases and J by 5 bases, with 14 bases left in between. The CDR3 is 13 residues long.